This T cell receptor (beta chain) was obtained from a study of T-cell reconstitution after alpha-beta-depleted transplantation in children. Study results and caveats: Counts and diversity of T cells one year after transplant came mostly from newly produced T cells.

Unique molecular identifiers were incorporated when the TCRbeta library was constructed. TCRdb re-called the PCR reads through MiXCR, storing one row per CDR3 protein. Among around 420,000 distinct CDR3 sequences, about 16% were seen once, and the ten largest hold under 30%. This CDR3 contains 13 residues. Per germline, CDR1 LNHDA and CDR2 SQIVND (reference sequence). V lost 1 base and J lost 10, with 10 bases in between. Regarding this clonotype: Its target is not known.

The TCR originated in a boy under two years old who had a stem cell transplant for Wiskott-Aldrich syndrome, so the T cells may come from the graft donor. The specimen comprised PBMCs, mostly from graft donor cells, sampled 360 days after TCRalphabeta/CD19-depleted stem cell transplant. The chain is built from TRBV19 and TRBJ2-2; D gene ambiguous. DNA of the CDR3: TGTGCCAGTAGTATAGGATTGGTGGCGGAGCTGTTTTTT. Encoded protein: CASSIGLVAELFF.